The T cell receptor (beta chain) under discussion was sequenced for a study of cytomegalovirus exposure and HLA in healthy donors. The CDR3 is made up of 16 amino acids. Germline CDR1 and CDR2: MNHEY and SMNVEV (reference sequence). V lost 6 bases and J lost 0, with 12 bases in between. Primers: 60 Vbeta forward and 13 Jbeta reverse. Profiling relied on immunoSEQ multiplex PCR, and the TCRdb table lists in-frame clones only, not all of them. The sample has approximately 160,000 clones, more than 80% seen once. The rearrangement uses TRBV27 and TRBJ2-6; D ambiguous. The receptor's source is a man aged 18 to 29 in good health and CMV-seronegative. Input material: PBMCs. The CDR3 sequence: CASRARFFSGANVLTF. In DNA, the CDR3 is TGTGCCAGCAGGGCCAGGTTTTTCTCTGGGGCCAACGTCCTGACTTTC. Supplemented by reference TRBV27 and TRBJ2-6, the full variable domain reads EAQVTQNPRYLITVTGKKLTVTCSQNMNHEYMSWYRQDPGLGLRQIYYSMNVEVTDKGDVPEGYKVSRKEKRNFPLILESPSPNQTSLYFCASRARFFSGANVLTFGAGSRLTVL.